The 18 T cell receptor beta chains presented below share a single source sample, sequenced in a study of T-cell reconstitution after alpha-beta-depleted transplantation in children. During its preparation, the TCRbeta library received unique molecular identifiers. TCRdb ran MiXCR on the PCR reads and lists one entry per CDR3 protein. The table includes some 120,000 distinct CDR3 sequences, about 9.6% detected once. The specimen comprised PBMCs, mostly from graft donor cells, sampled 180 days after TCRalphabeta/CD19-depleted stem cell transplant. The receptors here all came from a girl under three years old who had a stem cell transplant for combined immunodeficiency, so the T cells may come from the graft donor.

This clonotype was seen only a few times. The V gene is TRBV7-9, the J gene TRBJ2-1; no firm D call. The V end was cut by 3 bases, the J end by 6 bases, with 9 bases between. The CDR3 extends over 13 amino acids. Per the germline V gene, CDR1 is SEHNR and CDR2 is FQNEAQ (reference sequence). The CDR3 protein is CASSLDLTNEQFF. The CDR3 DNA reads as TGTGCCAGCAGCTTGGATCTTACCAATGAGCAGTTCTTC.

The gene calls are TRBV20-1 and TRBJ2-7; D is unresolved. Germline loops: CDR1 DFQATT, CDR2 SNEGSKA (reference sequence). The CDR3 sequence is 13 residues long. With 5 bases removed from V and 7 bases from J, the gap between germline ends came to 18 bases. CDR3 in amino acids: CSAQAWYSGEQYF. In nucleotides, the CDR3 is TGCAGTGCTCAGGCTTGGTACTCCGGAGAGCAGTACTTC.

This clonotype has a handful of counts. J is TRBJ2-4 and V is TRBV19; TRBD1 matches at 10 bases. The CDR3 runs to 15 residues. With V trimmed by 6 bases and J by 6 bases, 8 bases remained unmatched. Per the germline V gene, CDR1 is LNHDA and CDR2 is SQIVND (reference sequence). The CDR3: CASSRGRDRGNIQYF. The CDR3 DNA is TGTGCCAGTAGCAGAGGTCGGGACAGGGGAAACATTCAGTACTTC.

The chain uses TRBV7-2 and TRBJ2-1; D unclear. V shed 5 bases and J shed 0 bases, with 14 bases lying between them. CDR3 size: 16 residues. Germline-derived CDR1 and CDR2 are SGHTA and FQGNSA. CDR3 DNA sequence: TGTGCCAGCAGCCCTAGGGCCTTAGGCTCCTACAATGAGCAGTTCTTC. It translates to CASSPRALGSYNEQFF.

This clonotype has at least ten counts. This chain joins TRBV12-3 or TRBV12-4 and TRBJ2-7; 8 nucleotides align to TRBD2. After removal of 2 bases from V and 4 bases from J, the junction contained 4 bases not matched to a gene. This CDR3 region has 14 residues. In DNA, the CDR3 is TGTGCCAGCAGTTTATACGGGAGGGCTTACGAGCAGTACTTC. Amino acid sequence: CASSLYGRAYEQYF.

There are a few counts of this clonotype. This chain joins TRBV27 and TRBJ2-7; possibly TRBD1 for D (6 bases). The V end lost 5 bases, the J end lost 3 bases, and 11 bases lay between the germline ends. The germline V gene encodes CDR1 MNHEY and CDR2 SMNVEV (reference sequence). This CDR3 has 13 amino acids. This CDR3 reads CASSPGQLYEQYF. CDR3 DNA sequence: TGTGCCAGCAGTCCCGGACAGCTCTACGAGCAGTACTTC.

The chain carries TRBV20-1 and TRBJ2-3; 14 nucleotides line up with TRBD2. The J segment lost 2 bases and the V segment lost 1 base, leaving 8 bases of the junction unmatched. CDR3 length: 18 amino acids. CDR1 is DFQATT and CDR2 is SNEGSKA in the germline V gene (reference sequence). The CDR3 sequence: CSARGGGLAGAPTDTQYF. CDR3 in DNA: TGCAGTGCTAGAGGAGGGGGACTAGCGGGAGCCCCCACAGATACGCAGTATTTT.

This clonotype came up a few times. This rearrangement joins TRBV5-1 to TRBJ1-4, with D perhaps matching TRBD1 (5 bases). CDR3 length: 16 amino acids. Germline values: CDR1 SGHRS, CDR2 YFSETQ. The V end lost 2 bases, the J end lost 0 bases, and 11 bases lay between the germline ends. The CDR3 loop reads CASSFGTAATNEKLFF. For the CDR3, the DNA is TGCGCCAGCAGCTTCGGGACGGCTGCAACTAATGAAAAACTGTTTTTT.

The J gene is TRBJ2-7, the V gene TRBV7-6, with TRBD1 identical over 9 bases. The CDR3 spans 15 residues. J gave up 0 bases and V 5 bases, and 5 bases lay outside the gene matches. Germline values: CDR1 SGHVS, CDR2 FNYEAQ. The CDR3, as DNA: TGTGCCAGCAGCCGAGCGACAGGGGGCTCCTACGAGCAGTACTTC. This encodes CASSRATGGSYEQYF.

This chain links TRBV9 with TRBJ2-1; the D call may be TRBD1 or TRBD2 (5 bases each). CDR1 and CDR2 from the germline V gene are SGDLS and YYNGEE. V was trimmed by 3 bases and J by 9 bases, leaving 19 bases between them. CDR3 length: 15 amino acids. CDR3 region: CASSDVPGTNGEQFF. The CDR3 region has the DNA TGTGCCAGCAGCGACGTTCCCGGGACGAACGGTGAGCAGTTCTTC.

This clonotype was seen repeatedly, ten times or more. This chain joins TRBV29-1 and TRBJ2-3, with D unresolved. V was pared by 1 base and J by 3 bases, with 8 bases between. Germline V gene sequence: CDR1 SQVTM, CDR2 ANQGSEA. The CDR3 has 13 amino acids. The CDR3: CSVEGTITDTQYF. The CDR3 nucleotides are TGCAGCGTTGAAGGGACCATTACAGATACGCAGTATTTT.

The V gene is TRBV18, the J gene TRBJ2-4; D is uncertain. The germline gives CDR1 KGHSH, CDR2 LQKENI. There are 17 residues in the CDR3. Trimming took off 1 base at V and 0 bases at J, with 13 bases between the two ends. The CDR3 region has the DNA TGTGCCAGCTCACCACAAACAAGAACGCTAGCCAAAAACATTCAGTACTTC. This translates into CASSPQTRTLAKNIQYF.

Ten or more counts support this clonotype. Here the CDR3 DNA reads TGTGCCAGCAGCCGGGGTATGACGGGGTACAATGAGCAGTTCTTC. This encodes CASSRGMTGYNEQFF. The genes are TRBV7-3 and TRBJ2-1; D may be TRBD2 (5 bases). This CDR3 is 15 amino acids long. Germline assignment: CDR1 SGHTA and CDR2 FQGTGA. V was trimmed by 5 bases and J by 4 bases, leaving 15 bases between them.

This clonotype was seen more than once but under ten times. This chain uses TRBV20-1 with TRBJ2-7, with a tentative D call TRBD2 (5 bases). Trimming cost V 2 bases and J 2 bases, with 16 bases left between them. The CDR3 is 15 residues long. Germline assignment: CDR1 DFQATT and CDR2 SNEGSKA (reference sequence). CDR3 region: CSARPRLSGPYEQYF. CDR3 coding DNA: TGCAGTGCTAGACCCCGACTAAGCGGCCCCTACGAGCAGTACTTC.

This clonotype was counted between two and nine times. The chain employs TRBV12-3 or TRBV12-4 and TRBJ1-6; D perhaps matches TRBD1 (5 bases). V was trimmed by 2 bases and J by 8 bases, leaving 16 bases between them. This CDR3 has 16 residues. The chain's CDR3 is CASSLWGYEIDSPLHF. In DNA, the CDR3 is TGTGCCAGCAGTTTATGGGGGTACGAAATTGATTCACCCCTCCACTTT.

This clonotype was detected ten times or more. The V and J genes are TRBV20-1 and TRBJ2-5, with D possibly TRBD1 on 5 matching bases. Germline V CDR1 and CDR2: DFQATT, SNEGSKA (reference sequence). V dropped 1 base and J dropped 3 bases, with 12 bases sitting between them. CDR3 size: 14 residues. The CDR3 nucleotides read TGCAGTGCTAGAGCCCCAGGGCAAGAAGAGACCCAGTACTTC. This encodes CSARAPGQEETQYF.

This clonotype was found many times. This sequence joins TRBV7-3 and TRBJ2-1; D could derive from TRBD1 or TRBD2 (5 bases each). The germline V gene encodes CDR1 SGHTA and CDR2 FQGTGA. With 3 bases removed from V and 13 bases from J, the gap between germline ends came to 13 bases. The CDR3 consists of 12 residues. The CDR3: CASSFPGTEQFF. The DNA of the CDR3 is TGTGCCAGCAGCTTTCCCGGGACCGAACAGTTCTTC. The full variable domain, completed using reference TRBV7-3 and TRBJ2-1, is GAGVSQTPSNKVTEKGKYVELRCDPISGHTALYWYRQSLGQGPEFLIYFQGTGAADDSGLPNDRFFAVRPEGSVSTLKIQRTERGDSAVYLCASSFPGTEQFFGPGTRLTVL.

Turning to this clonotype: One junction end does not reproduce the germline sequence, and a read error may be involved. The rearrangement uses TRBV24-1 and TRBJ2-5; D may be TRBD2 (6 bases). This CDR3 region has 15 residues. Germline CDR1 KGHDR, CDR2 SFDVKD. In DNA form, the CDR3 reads TGTGGCACCAGTGATTTGGTCCGTGGGAGGGAGACCCAGTACTTC. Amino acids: CGTSDLVRGRETQYF.